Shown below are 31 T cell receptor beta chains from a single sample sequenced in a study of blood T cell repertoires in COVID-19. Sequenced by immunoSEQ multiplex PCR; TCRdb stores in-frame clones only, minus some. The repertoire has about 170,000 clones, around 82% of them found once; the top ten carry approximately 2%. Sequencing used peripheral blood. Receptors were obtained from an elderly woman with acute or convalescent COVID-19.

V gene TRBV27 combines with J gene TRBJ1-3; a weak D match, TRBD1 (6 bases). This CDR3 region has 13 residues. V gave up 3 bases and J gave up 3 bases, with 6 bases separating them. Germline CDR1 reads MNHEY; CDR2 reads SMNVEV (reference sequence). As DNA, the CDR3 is TGTGCCAGCAGTTTCAGGGGTGGAAACACCATATATTTT. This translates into CASSFRGGNTIYF.

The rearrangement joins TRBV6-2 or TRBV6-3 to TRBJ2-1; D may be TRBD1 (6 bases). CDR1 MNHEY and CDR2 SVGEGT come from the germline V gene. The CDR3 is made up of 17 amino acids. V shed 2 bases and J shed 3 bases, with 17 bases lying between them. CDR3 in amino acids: CASSYPDRRRGYNEQFF. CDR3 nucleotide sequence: TGTGCCAGCAGTTACCCTGACAGGCGTCGGGGCTACAATGAGCAGTTCTTC.

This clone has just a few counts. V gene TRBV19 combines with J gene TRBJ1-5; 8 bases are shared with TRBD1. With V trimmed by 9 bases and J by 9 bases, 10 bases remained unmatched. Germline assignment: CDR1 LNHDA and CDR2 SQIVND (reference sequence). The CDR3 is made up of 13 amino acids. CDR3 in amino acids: CASRDRLGRPQHF. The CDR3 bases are TGTGCCAGCCGGGACAGGCTCGGTAGGCCCCAGCATTTT.

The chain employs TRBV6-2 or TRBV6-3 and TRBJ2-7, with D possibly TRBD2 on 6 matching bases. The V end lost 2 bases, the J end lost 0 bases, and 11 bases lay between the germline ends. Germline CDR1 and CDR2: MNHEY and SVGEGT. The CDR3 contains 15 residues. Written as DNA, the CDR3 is TGTGCCAGCAGTTACCCAGAGCGGGCCTCCTACGAGCAGTACTTC. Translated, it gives CASSYPERASYEQYF.

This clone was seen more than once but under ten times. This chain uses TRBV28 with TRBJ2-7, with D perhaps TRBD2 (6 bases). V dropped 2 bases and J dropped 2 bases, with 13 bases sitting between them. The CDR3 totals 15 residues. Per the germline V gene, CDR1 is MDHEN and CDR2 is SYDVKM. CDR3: CASSLGLAPTYEQYF. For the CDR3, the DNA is TGTGCCAGCAGTTTAGGGCTAGCGCCCACCTACGAGCAGTACTTC.

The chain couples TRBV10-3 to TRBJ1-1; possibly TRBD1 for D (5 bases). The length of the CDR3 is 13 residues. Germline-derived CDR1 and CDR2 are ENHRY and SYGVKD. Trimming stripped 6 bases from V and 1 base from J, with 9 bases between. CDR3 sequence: CAIRLQANTEAFF. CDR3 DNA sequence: TGTGCCATCAGACTACAGGCGAACACTGAAGCTTTCTTT.

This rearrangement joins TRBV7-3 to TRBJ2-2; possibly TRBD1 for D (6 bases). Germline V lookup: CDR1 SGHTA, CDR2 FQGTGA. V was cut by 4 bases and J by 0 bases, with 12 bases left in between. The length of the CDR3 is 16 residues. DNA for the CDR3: TGTGCCAGCAGCTCCCTAGGGACACCGAACACCGGGGAGCTGTTTTTT. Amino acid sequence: CASSSLGTPNTGELFF.

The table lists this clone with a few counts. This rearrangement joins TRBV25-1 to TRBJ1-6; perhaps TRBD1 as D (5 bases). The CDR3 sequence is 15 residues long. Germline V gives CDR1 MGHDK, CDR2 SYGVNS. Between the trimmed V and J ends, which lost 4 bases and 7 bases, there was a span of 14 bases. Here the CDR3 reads CASSGGPGGNSPLHF. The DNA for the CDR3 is TGTGCCAGCAGTGGGGGCCCTGGGGGGAATTCACCCCTCCACTTT.

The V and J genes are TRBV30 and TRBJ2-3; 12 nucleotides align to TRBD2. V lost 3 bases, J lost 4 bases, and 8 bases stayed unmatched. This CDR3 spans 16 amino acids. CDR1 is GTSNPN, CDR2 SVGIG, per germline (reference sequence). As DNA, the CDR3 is TGTGCCTGGAGAGCCCGACTAGCGGGAGTAGCAGATACGCAGTATTTT. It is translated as CAWRARLAGVADTQYF.

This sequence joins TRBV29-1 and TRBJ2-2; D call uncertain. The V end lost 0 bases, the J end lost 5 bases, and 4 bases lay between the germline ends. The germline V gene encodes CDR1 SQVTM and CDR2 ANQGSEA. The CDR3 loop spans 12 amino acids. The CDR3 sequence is CSVEDSTGELFF. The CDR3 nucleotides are TGCAGCGTTGAAGATTCGACCGGGGAGCTGTTTTTT.

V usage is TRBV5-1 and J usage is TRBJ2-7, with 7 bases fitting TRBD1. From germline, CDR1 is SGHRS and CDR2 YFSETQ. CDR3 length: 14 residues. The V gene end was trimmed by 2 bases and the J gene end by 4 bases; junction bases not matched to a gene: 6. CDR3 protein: CASSFSRQGYEQYF. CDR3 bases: TGCGCCAGCAGCTTCTCCCGACAGGGATACGAGCAGTACTTC.

The DNA for the CDR3 is TGTGCCAGCAGGGAAACAGGGAGAGGGGAAAAACTGTTTTTT. Translating gives CASRETGRGEKLFF. V gene TRBV27 combines with J gene TRBJ1-4, with D possibly being TRBD1 (6 bases). Germline V CDR1 and CDR2: MNHEY, SMNVEV (reference sequence). The CDR3 has 14 amino acids. V shed 6 bases and J shed 8 bases, with 16 bases lying between them.

CDR3 coding DNA: TGTGCCACCAGTGAAAACAGGTTCGGGGGCTACACCTTC. This sequence encodes CATSENRFGGYTF. The chain links TRBV24-1 to TRBJ1-2; a possible D gene is TRBD1 (5 bases). CDR1 KGHDR and CDR2 SFDVKD come from the germline V gene. The CDR3 contains 13 residues. V lost 4 bases to trimming and J lost 8 bases, with 13 bases between them.

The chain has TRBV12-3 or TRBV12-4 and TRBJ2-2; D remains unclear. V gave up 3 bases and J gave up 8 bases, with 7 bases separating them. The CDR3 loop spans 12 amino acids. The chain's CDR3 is CASSFYWGELFF. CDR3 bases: TGTGCCAGCAGTTTCTATTGGGGGGAGCTGTTTTTT.

The CDR3 loop is CSVAGTGELFF. CDR3 DNA sequence: TGCAGCGTCGCCGGCACCGGGGAGCTGTTTTTT. This rearrangement joins TRBV29-1 to TRBJ2-2; D remains unclear. This CDR3 contains 11 residues. CDR1 is SQVTM and CDR2 is ANQGSEA in the germline V gene. Trimming took 6 bases from V and 4 from J, leaving 6 bases between them.

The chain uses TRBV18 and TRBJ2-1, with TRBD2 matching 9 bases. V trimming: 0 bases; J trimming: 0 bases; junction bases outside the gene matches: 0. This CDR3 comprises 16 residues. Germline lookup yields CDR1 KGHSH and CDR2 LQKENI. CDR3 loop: CASSPPSGSSYNEQFF. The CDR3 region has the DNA TGTGCCAGCTCACCACCTAGCGGGAGCTCCTACAATGAGCAGTTCTTC.

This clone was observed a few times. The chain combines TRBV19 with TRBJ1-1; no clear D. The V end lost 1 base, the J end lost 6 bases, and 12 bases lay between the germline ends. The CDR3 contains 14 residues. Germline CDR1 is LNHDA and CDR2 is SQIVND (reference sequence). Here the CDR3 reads CASSIGQINAEAFF. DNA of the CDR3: TGTGCCAGTAGTATAGGTCAGATAAACGCTGAAGCTTTCTTT.

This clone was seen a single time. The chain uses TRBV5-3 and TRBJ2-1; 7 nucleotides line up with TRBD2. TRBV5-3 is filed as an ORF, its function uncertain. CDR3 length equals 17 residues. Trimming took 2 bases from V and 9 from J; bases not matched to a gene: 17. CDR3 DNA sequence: TGTGCCAGAAGCTTCCCACGGCTAGGTGGGGGGAGGGGTGAGCAGTTCTTC. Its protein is CARSFPRLGGGRGEQFF.

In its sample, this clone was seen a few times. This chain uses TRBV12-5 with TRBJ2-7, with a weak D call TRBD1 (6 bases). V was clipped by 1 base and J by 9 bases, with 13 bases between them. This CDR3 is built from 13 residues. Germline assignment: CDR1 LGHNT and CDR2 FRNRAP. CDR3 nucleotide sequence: TGTGCTAGTGGTTTGGAACAGGGTAGAGTGCAGTACTTC. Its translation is CASGLEQGRVQYF.

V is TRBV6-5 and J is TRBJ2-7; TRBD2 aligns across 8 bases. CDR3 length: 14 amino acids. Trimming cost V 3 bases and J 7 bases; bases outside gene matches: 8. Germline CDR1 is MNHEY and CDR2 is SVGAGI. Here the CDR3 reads CASSYSGLANEQYF. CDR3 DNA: TGTGCCAGCAGTTATTCCGGACTAGCAAATGAGCAGTACTTC.

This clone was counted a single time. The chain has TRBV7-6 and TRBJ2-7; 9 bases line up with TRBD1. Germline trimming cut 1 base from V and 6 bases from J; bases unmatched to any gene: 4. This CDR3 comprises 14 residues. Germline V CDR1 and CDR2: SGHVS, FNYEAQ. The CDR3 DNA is TGTGCCAGCAGCTTAGGGGGACAGGGAGCCGAGCAGTACTTC. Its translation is CASSLGGQGAEQYF.

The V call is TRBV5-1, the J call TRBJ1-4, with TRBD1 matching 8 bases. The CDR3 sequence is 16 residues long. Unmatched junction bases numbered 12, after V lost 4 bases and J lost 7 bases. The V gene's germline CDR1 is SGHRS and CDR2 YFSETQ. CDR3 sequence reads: CASSRQGPLGSEKLFF. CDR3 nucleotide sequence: TGCGCCAGCAGCCGACAGGGGCCGCTAGGGAGTGAAAAACTGTTTTTT. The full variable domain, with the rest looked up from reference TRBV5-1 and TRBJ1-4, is KAGVTQTPRYLIKTRGQQVTLSCSPISGHRSVSWYQQTPGQGLQFLFEYFSETQRNKGNFPGRFSGRQFSNSRSEMNVSTLELGDSALYLCASSRQGPLGSEKLFFGSGTQLSVL.

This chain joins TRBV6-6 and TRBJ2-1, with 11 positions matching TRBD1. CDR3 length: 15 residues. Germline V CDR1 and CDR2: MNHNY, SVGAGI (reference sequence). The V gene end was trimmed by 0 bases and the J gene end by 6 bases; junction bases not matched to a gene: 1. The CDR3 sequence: CASSYSGTGGNEQFF. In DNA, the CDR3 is TGTGCCAGCAGTTACTCAGGGACAGGGGGCAATGAGCAGTTCTTC.

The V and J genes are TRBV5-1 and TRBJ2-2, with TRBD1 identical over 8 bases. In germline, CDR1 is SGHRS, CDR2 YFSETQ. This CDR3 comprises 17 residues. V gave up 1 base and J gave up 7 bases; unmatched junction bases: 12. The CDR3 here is CASSLTGQGSYRGELFF. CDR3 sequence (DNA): TGCGCCAGCAGCTTGACCGGACAGGGTAGCTACCGCGGGGAGCTGTTTTTT. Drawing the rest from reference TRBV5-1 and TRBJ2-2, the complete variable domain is KAGVTQTPRYLIKTRGQQVTLSCSPISGHRSVSWYQQTPGQGLQFLFEYFSETQRNKGNFPGRFSGRQFSNSRSEMNVSTLELGDSALYLCASSLTGQGSYRGELFFGEGSRLTVL.

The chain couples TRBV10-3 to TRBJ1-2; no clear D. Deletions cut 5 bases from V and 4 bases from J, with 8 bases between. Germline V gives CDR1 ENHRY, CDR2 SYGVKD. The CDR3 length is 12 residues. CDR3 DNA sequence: TGTGCCATCAGTTCAAACACCTATGGCTACACCTTC. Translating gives CAISSNTYGYTF.

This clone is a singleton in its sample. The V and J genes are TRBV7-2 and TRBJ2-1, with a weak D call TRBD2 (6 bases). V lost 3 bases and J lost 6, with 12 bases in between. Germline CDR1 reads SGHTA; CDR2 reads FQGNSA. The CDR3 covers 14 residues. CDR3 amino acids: CASSFRTTFNEQFF. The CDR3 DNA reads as TGTGCCAGCAGCTTCAGGACTACTTTCAATGAGCAGTTCTTC.

The CDR3 loop reads CATSDWTGVQETQYF. As DNA, the CDR3 is TGTGCCACCAGTGATTGGACGGGAGTACAAGAGACCCAGTACTTC. The chain links TRBV24-1 to TRBJ2-5; possibly TRBD2 for D (6 bases). V was shortened by 2 bases and J by 2 bases, with 11 bases between the two germline ends. Germline V CDR1 and CDR2: KGHDR, SFDVKD. This CDR3 is 15 amino acids long.

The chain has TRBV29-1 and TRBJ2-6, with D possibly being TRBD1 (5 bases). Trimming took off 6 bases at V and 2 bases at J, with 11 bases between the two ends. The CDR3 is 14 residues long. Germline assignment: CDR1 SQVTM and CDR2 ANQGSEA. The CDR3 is CSVPGIAGANVLTF. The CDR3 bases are TGCAGCGTGCCAGGGATCGCTGGGGCCAACGTCCTGACTTTC.

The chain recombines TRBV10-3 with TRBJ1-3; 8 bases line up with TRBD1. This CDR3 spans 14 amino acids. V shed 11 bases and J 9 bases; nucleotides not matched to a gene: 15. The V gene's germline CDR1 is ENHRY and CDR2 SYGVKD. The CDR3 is CAASPRGPDGTIYF. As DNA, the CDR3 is TGTGCCGCATCCCCCAGGGGGCCTGATGGCACCATATATTTT.

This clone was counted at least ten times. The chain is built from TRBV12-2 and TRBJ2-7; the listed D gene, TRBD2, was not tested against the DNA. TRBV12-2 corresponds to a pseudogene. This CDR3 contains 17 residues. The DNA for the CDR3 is TGTGCAAGTCGCTTGGGTATAGCGGCGGGGGGTTCCTACGAGCAGTACTTC. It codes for CASRLGIAAGGSYEQYF.

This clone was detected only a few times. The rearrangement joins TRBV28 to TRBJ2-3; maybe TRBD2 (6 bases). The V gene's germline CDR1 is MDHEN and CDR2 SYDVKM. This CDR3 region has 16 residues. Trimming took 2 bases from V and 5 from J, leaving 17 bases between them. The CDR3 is CASSLQEGRVGDTQYF. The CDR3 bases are TGTGCCAGCAGTTTACAGGAGGGCAGGGTGGGAGATACGCAGTATTTT.